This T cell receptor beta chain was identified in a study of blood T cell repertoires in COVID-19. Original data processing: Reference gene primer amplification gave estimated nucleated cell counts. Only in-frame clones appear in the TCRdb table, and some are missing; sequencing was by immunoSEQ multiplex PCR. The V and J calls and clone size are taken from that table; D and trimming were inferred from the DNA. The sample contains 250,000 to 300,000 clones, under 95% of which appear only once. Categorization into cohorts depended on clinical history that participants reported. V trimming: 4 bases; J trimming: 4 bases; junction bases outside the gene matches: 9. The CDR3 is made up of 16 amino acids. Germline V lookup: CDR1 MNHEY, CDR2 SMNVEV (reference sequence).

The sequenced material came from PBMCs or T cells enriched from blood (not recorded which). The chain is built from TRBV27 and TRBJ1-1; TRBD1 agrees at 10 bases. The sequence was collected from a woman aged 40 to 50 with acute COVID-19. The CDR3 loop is CASSSLTTGGGTEAFF. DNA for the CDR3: TGTGCCAGCAGTTCGCTAACGACAGGGGGCGGCACTGAAGCTTTCTTT.